This paragraph reports one T cell receptor (beta chain). This specimen comes from a study of shared clonotypes between healthy human individuals. Study background: Three plates were used per donor for CD4 naive, three for CD4 memory, two for CD8 naive and one for CD8 memory.

Naive CD8 cells, CD45RO-negative and positively selected for CCR7, excluded terminally differentiated effector memory CD45RA+ cells. Study processing details: ImmunoSEQ supplied junction-only sequences lacking quality scores, so filtering was different. Clones were read by immunoSEQ multiplex PCR, and TCRdb kept only the in-frame ones, dropping some. That table furnishes V, J and clone size, whereas the DNA furnished D and trimming. The sample shows hundreds of thousands of clones, 92% of them seen only once. CDR3 size: 15 residues. Looked up from germline, CDR1 is MNHEY and CDR2 is SMNVEV (reference sequence). The V and J ends lost 7 bases and 9 bases, in that order; junction bases with no gene match: 12.

Sequencing used naive CD8+ T cells sorted from blood. The sequence was collected from a man under 40 in good health. V and J are TRBV27 and TRBJ2-2, with 9 bases that match TRBD1. CDR3 DNA: TGTGCCAGCACCCTTACTGGGACAGGGTACAGGGAGCTGTTTTTT. Encoded protein: CASTLTGTGYRELFF.